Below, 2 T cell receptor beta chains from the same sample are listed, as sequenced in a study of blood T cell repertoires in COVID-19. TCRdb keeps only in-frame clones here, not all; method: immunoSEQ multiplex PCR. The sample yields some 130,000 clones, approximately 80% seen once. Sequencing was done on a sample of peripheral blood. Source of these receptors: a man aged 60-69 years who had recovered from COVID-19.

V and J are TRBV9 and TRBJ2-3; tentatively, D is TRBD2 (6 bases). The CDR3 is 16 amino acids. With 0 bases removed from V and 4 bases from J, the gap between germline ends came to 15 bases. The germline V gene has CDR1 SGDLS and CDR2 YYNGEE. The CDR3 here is CASSVVGGSNADTQYF. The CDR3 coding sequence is TGTGCCAGCAGCGTAGTTGGGGGGAGTAATGCAGATACGCAGTATTTT.

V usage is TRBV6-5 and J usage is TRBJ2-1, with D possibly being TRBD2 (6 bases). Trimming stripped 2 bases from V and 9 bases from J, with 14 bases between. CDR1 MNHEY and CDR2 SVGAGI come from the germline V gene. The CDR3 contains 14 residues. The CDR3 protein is CASSYRASDGEQFF. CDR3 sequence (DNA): TGTGCCAGCAGTTACAGGGCTAGCGACGGTGAGCAGTTCTTC.